These 10 T cell receptor beta chains share one sample of origin, sequenced in a study of Graves' ophthalmopathy and Graves' hyperthyroidism. Amplification of the TCR beta CDR3 regions used RNA transcripts (as template). RT-PCR was first run with HTBI primers, then multiplex PCR in a second round. One entry per CDR3 protein, called by TCRdb with MiXCR from the multiplex PCR reads. The sample carries about 370,000 distinct CDR3 sequences, around 18% recorded once. Material: peripheral blood. The receptors originated from a woman under 30 with Graves' ophthalmopathy.

A note on this clonotype: A junction end diverges from the germline sequence, so it may reflect a read error. The chain uses TRBV4-2 and TRBJ2-2; maybe TRBD1 (5 bases). The germline V gene has CDR1 LGHNA and CDR2 YNFKEQ. This CDR3 spans 15 amino acids. For the CDR3, the DNA is TGTGCCAGCAACCAAGGGGTGCTGAACACCGGGGAGCTGTTTTTT. Protein: CASNQGVLNTGELFF.

This clonotype occurred many times. The chain links TRBV12-3 or TRBV12-4 to TRBJ2-2; D may be TRBD1 or TRBD2 (5 bases each). V was cut by 9 bases and J by 0 bases, with 14 bases left in between. This CDR3 comprises 15 residues. The CDR3 here is CASSSGTANTGELFF. In nucleotides, the CDR3 is TGTGCCAGTAGCTCCGGGACGGCGAACACCGGGGAGCTGTTTTTT.

At least ten counts were recorded for this clonotype. The CDR3 spells CASSLSQGLSYGYTF. CDR3 coding DNA: TGTGCCAGCAGTTTATCCCAGGGTTTGAGCTATGGCTACACCTTC. The V and J genes are TRBV27 and TRBJ1-2; TRBD1 might be the D (5 bases). V was trimmed by 0 bases and J by 4 bases, leaving 12 bases between them. There are 15 residues in the CDR3. Germline V lookup: CDR1 MNHEY, CDR2 SMNVEV (reference sequence).

The rearrangement joins TRBV6-1 to TRBJ2-4; the D is unclear. V dropped 8 bases and J dropped 2 bases, with 13 bases sitting between them. This CDR3 comprises 14 residues. CDR1 is MNHNS, CDR2 SASEGT, per germline. The CDR3 sequence is CASGPAGTKNIQYF. Here the CDR3 DNA reads TGTGCCAGCGGCCCGGCAGGTACCAAAAACATTCAGTACTTC.

This clonotype was observed a few times. The J gene is TRBJ1-2, the V gene TRBV12-3 or TRBV12-4, with 9 bases matching TRBD1. The J segment lost 6 bases and the V segment lost 5 bases, leaving 10 bases of the junction unmatched. This CDR3 has 15 residues. The CDR3 coding sequence is TGTGCCAGCAGTGGGACAGGGATAGGGTCGGATGGCTACACCTTC. Residues: CASSGTGIGSDGYTF.

This clonotype occurred many times. The genes are TRBV7-2 and TRBJ1-1, with D unclear. Trimming took off 7 bases at V and 2 bases at J, with 14 bases between the two ends. Germline V gives CDR1 SGHTA, CDR2 FQGNSA. This CDR3 is built from 14 residues. CDR3 nucleotide sequence: TGTGCCAGCACCTTCTCAAGCTACAACACTGAAGCTTTCTTT. Encoded protein: CASTFSSYNTEAFF.

The chain joins TRBV11-2 to TRBJ2-2; D not certain. CDR3 length: 15 residues. V shed 4 bases and J shed 1 base, with 10 bases lying between them. Germline values: CDR1 SGHAT, CDR2 FQNNGV. The DNA for the CDR3 is TGTGCCAGCAGCTGGTCAGGCTGGAACACCGGGGAGCTGTTTTTT. Residues: CASSWSGWNTGELFF.

This clonotype has at least ten counts. The chain is built from TRBV11-2 and TRBJ2-2; D not resolved. CDR1 is SGHAT and CDR2 is FQNNGV in the germline V gene. The CDR3 runs 13 residues. The ends were cut back, 4 bases at V and 4 bases at J, with 7 bases in the middle. CDR3 DNA: TGTGCCAGCAGCTCCTTAGTCACCGGGGAGCTGTTTTTT. It specifies CASSSLVTGELFF.

There are many counts of this clonotype. Germline and junction disagree at one end, which may indicate a read error. The chain combines TRBV19 with TRBJ1-1; D is perhaps TRBD1 (5 bases). CDR3 length: 16 residues. CDR1 is LNHDA and CDR2 is SQIVND in the germline V gene (reference sequence). This chain's CDR3 is CASSLEGPRIHTEAFF. The CDR3 DNA follows: TGTGCCAGTAGTTTAGAGGGGCCGCGGATCCACACTGAAGCTTTCTTT.

The chain links TRBV7-8 to TRBJ1-1; 7 nucleotides agree with TRBD1. The V and J ends lost 7 bases and 0 bases, in that order; junction bases with no gene match: 14. From germline, CDR1 is SGHVS and CDR2 FQNEAQ. The CDR3 is made up of 17 amino acids. The DNA for the CDR3 is TGTGCCAGCAATCGACAACCGGGACAGACTCTGAACACTGAAGCTTTCTTT. Its protein is CASNRQPGQTLNTEAFF.